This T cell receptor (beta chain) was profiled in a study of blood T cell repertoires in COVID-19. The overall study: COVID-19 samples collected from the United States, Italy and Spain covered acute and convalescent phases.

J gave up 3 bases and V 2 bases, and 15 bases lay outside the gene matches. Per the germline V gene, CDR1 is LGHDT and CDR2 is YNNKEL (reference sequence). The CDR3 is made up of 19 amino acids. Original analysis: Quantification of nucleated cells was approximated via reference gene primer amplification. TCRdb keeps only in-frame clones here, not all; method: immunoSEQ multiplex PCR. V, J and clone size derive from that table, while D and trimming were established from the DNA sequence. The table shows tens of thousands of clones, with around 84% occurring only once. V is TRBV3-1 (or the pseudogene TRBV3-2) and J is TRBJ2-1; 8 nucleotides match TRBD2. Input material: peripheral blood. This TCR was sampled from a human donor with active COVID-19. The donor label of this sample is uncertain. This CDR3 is CASSQKSGIGLAGYNEQFF. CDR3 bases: TGTGCCAGCAGCCAAAAGTCGGGAATTGGGCTAGCGGGCTACAATGAGCAGTTCTTC.